This T cell receptor beta chain is drawn from a study of cytomegalovirus exposure and HLA in healthy donors. Regarding the study as a whole: The study recorded 160 or so TCR beta chains that were cytomegalovirus-associated. Later analysis identified a missense DCLRE1C variant that was linked to TCR beta V- and J-gene trimming. Further analysis, carried out later, found HLA-associated TCR beta chains more clonally expanded than equally common other chains. TCR beta V segments were, for the most part, productive about 87% or about 30% of the time in an earlier analysis.

The CDR3 contains 13 residues. The germline CDR1 and CDR2 sequences are SQVTM and ANQGSEA. V lost 6 bases, J lost 4 bases, and 16 bases lay in between. Primers included in the PCR were 60 Vbeta and 13 Jbeta primers. The table came from immunoSEQ multiplex PCR; TCRdb's copy has only in-frame clones and leaves some out. The sample has around 70,000 clones; 70% to 80% are singletons. Note on this clone: The target antigen is unknown.

The source is a girl aged 5-17 years in good health and CMV-seropositive. Material for sequencing was PBMCs. The J gene is TRBJ2-7, the V gene TRBV29-1, with D possibly matching TRBD1 (6 bases). The CDR3 protein is CSVKVVGAYEQYF. The CDR3 bases are TGCAGCGTCAAGGTCGTGGGGGCTTACGAGCAGTACTTC.